These 20 T cell receptor beta chains originate from one sample sequenced in a study of T cells after yellow fever vaccination. MiXCR, applied by TCRdb to the 5' RACE reads, yields one record per CDR3 protein. The sample yields 310,000 or so distinct CDR3 sequences, approximately 7% seen once. The input for sequencing was PBMCs, taken roughly seven weeks after the first yellow fever vaccination. The source is a man aged 18 to 30 who received the YFV17D yellow fever vaccine.

The chain uses TRBV20-1 and TRBJ2-7; TRBD2 agrees at 8 bases. This CDR3 region has 15 residues. Germline V gene data show CDR1 as DFQATT and CDR2 as SNEGSKA (reference sequence). V lost 4 bases, J lost 5 bases, and 13 bases stayed unmatched. The CDR3 DNA sequence: TGCAGTGCTACGGGGGGGGCTGGAATTATACACGAGCAGTACTTC. Translating it yields CSATGGAGIIHEQYF.

The table lists this clonotype with many counts. The chain combines TRBV28 with TRBJ2-1, with a possible D match to TRBD1 (7 bases). The CDR3 is 16 amino acids. V was pared by 3 bases and J by 6 bases, with 18 bases between. Germline V gene sequence: CDR1 MDHEN, CDR2 SYDVKM. The CDR3 loop is CASSFLARGVGNEQFF. The CDR3 DNA sequence: TGTGCCAGCAGTTTCCTGGCCAGGGGGGTAGGCAATGAGCAGTTCTTC.

This clonotype turned up a few times. The chain links TRBV20-1 to TRBJ2-1; TRBD1 agrees at 9 bases. This CDR3 comprises 15 residues. With V trimmed by 3 bases and J by 8 bases, 11 bases remained unmatched. Germline CDR1 DFQATT, CDR2 SNEGSKA (reference sequence). The CDR3 reads CSASEGQGGWDEQFF. Here the CDR3 DNA reads TGCAGTGCTAGCGAGGGACAGGGAGGATGGGATGAGCAGTTCTTC.

There are many counts of this clonotype. The chain combines TRBV12-3 or TRBV12-4 with TRBJ1-1; 9 bases are shared with TRBD1. The ends lost 5 bases at V and 2 bases at J; junction bases unmatched: 6. CDR3 length equals 15 residues. The CDR3 region is CASSNRDRVNTEAFF. CDR3 DNA: TGTGCCAGCAGTAACCGGGACAGGGTTAACACTGAAGCTTTCTTT.

V usage is TRBV7-2 and J usage is TRBJ1-1, with D unclear. Trimming pared 3 bases from V and 5 bases from J, leaving 13 bases between. Germline-derived CDR1 and CDR2 are SGHTA and FQGNSA. The CDR3 sequence is 14 residues long. This chain's CDR3 is CASSFWSGRTEAFF. The DNA for the CDR3 is TGTGCCAGCAGCTTTTGGTCAGGACGTACTGAAGCTTTCTTT.

This clonotype has just a few counts. The chain joins TRBV20-1 to TRBJ2-5, with 7 bases that match TRBD2. Germline assignment: CDR1 DFQATT and CDR2 SNEGSKA (reference sequence). The CDR3 is 14 amino acids. J lost 5 bases, V lost 6 bases, and 12 bases had no gene match. Written as DNA, the CDR3 is TGCAGTGCGCGCCGGAGGGAGGGCCGGGAGACCCAGTACTTC. Amino acid sequence: CSARRREGRETQYF.

The chain has TRBV5-6 and TRBJ2-3, with D perhaps matching TRBD2 (5 bases). The V end lost 3 bases, the J end lost 5 bases, and 10 bases lay between the germline ends. Germline CDR1 SGHDT, CDR2 YYEEEE. This CDR3 has 13 residues. Here the CDR3 reads CASSSRRRDTQYF. DNA for the CDR3: TGTGCCAGCAGCTCCAGGAGGAGAGATACGCAGTATTTT.

The CDR3 nucleotides read TGTGCCAGCAGCACGGGACGGGGTTCCTACAATGAGCAGTTCTTC. Its translation: CASSTGRGSYNEQFF. The V and J genes are TRBV4-2 and TRBJ2-1; D possibly matches TRBD1 or TRBD2 (5 bases each). The CDR3 length is 15 residues. Germline assignment: CDR1 LGHNA and CDR2 YNFKEQ. V lost 5 bases to trimming and J lost 1 base, with 12 bases between them.

This clonotype was observed many times. This chain uses TRBV5-1 with TRBJ2-1; tentative D call: TRBD2 (6 bases). Germline V gives CDR1 SGHRS, CDR2 YFSETQ. There are 17 residues in the CDR3. Trimming took off 0 bases at V and 1 base at J, with 14 bases between the two ends. In DNA form, the CDR3 reads TGCGCCAGCAGCTTGGTTATCACGCGGGGATCCTACAATGAGCAGTTCTTC. This gives the protein CASSLVITRGSYNEQFF.

V usage is TRBV3-1 and J usage is TRBJ1-6; D uncertain. V was cut by 0 bases and J by 6 bases, with 9 bases left in between. Germline-derived CDR1 and CDR2 are LGHDT and YNNKEL (reference sequence). The CDR3 is made up of 15 amino acids. The CDR3 sequence is CASSQEPVSNSPLHF. In DNA form, the CDR3 reads TGTGCCAGCAGCCAAGAACCTGTTAGTAATTCACCCCTCCACTTT.

The rearrangement links TRBV19 to TRBJ2-6, with 10 bases lining up with TRBD1. This CDR3 is built from 19 residues. In germline, CDR1 is LNHDA, CDR2 SQIVND (reference sequence). Trimming took 3 bases from V and 0 from J; bases not matched to a gene: 8. The CDR3 spells CASSIGDRGLYSGANVLTF. CDR3 in DNA: TGTGCCAGTAGTATCGGAGACAGGGGGCTTTACTCTGGGGCCAACGTCCTGACTTTC.

This clonotype was found a few times. The CDR3 loop is CASSKTTGELFF. The CDR3 nucleotides are TGTGCCAGCAGCAAGACCACCGGGGAGCTGTTTTTT. The chain links TRBV7-2 to TRBJ2-2, with D unclear. The CDR3 has 12 amino acids. Trimming pared 5 bases from V and 4 bases from J, leaving 5 bases between. Germline lookup yields CDR1 SGHTA and CDR2 FQGNSA.

This clonotype has a handful of counts. This chain links TRBV5-6 with TRBJ2-7, with D perhaps matching TRBD1 or TRBD2 (6 bases each). The CDR3 is made up of 15 amino acids. Trimming took 0 bases from V and 2 from J, leaving 12 bases between them. Germline assignment: CDR1 SGHDT and CDR2 YYEEEE. This chain's CDR3 is CASSLGGGDTYEQYV. For the CDR3, the DNA is TGTGCCAGCAGCTTGGGTGGCGGGGACACCTACGAGCAGTACGTC.

This clonotype occurred a few times. V and J are TRBV27 and TRBJ2-1; D call uncertain. Germline loops: CDR1 MNHEY, CDR2 SMNVEV (reference sequence). CDR3 length equals 11 residues. V was clipped by 2 bases and J by 9 bases, with 5 bases between them. The CDR3 DNA reads TGTGCCAGCAGTTTAGGCGCTGAGCAGTTCTTC. The encoded protein is CASSLGAEQFF.

The sample holds many counts of this clonotype. V gene TRBV20-1 combines with J gene TRBJ2-3; no reliable D call. CDR1 is DFQATT, CDR2 SNEGSKA, per germline (reference sequence). This CDR3 spans 13 amino acids. Trimming took off 2 bases at V and 7 bases at J, with 13 bases between the two ends. CDR3 bases: TGCAGTGCTAGACAGACTGGAGAGAATACGCAGTATTTT. It yields the protein CSARQTGENTQYF.

The chain recombines TRBV4-2 with TRBJ2-1, with 9 bases fitting TRBD2. The germline CDR1 and CDR2 sequences are LGHNA and YNFKEQ. The CDR3 has 15 residues. V was clipped by 0 bases and J by 7 bases; unmatched bases: 4. The CDR3 is CASSQDPSGANEQFF. The DNA for the CDR3 is TGTGCCAGCAGCCAAGATCCTAGCGGGGCAAATGAGCAGTTCTTC.

The J gene is TRBJ1-2, the V gene TRBV7-2, with 8 bases aligning to TRBD1. V lost 3 bases to trimming and J lost 6 bases; unmatched junction nucleotides: 3. Looked up from germline, CDR1 is SGHTA and CDR2 is FQGNSA. CDR3 length equals 13 residues. CDR3 bases: TGTGCCAGCAGCTTCCAGGGGGCCAATGGCTACACCTTC. Amino acid sequence: CASSFQGANGYTF.

J is TRBJ1-6 and V is TRBV19; no clear D. The CDR3 runs 11 residues. Germline-derived CDR1 and CDR2 are LNHDA and SQIVND (reference sequence). V dropped 9 bases and J dropped 7 bases, with 7 bases sitting between them. CDR3 DNA sequence: TGTGCCAGGGACTTAAATTCACCCCTCCACTTT. Protein product: CARDLNSPLHF.

This chain uses TRBV3-1 with TRBJ2-5; 9 nucleotides line up with TRBD2. The V segment lost 1 base and the J segment 5 bases; nucleotides outside the gene matches: 14. CDR1 is LGHDT and CDR2 is YNNKEL in the germline V gene (reference sequence). The CDR3 spans 18 residues. CDR3 DNA: TGTGCCAGCAGCCAAGGACTCCTTATAGCGGGGGTCCGGGAGACCCAGTACTTC. Protein sequence: CASSQGLLIAGVRETQYF.

This chain connects TRBV14 to TRBJ2-1, with 8 bases aligning to TRBD2. From germline, CDR1 is SGHDN and CDR2 FVKESK. CDR3 length: 15 amino acids. The V and J ends lost 0 bases and 8 bases, in that order; junction bases with no gene match: 6. CDR3 nucleotide sequence: TGTGCCAGCAGCCAAGAATTGCGGGGGGACGATGAGCAGTTCTTC. This gives the protein CASSQELRGDDEQFF.